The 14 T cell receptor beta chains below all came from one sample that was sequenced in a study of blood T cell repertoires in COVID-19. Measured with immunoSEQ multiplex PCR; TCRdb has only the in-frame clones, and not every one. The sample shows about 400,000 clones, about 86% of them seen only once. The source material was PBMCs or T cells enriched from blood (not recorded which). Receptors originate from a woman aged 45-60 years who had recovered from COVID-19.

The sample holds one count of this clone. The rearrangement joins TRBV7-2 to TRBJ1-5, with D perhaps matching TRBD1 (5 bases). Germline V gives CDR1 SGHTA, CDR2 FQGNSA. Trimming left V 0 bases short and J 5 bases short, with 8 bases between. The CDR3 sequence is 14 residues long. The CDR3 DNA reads TGTGCCAGCAGCTTAGCGCTGGGGCATCAGCCCCAGCATTTT. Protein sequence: CASSLALGHQPQHF.

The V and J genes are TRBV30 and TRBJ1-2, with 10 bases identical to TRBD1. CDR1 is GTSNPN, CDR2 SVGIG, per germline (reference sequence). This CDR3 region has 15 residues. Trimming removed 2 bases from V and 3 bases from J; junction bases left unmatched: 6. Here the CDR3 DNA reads TGTGCCTGGAGTCGACAGGGGGCGGGTGACTATGGCTACACCTTC. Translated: CAWSRQGAGDYGYTF.

CDR3 DNA sequence: TGTGCCAGCACCACCCCAGGGACAGATTTCTATGGCTACACCTTC. Residues: CASTTPGTDFYGYTF. The genes are TRBV6-5 and TRBJ1-2, with 7 nucleotides matching TRBD1. Losses at the gene ends were 7 bases for V and 4 bases for J; bases not matched to a gene: 12. CDR1 is MNHEY and CDR2 is SVGAGI in the germline V gene. The CDR3 consists of 15 residues.

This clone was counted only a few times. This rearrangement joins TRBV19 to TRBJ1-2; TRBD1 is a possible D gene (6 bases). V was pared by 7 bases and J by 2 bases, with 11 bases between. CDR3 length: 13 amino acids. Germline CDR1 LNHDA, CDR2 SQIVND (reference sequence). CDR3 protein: CASTDDRNYGYTF. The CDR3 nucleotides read TGTGCCAGTACCGACGACAGGAACTATGGCTACACCTTC.

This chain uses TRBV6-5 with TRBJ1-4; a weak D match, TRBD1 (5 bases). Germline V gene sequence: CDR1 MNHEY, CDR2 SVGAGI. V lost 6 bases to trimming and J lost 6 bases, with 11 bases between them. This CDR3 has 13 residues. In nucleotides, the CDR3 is TGTGCCAGCAGACCGGACACTCATGAAAAACTGTTTTTT. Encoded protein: CASRPDTHEKLFF.

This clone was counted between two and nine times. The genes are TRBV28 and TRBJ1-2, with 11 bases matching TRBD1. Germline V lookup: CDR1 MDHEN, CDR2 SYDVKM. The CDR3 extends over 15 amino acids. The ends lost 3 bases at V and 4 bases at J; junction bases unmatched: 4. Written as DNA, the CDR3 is TGTGCCAGCAGTTTCTTGGGGACAGGGGGCTATGGCTACACCTTC. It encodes CASSFLGTGGYGYTF.

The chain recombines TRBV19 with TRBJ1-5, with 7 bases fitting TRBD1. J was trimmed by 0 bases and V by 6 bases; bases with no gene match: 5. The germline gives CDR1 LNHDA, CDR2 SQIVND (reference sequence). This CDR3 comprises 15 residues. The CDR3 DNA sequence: TGTGCCAGTAGCTGGACAGGCGATAGCAATCAGCCCCAGCATTTT. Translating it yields CASSWTGDSNQPQHF.

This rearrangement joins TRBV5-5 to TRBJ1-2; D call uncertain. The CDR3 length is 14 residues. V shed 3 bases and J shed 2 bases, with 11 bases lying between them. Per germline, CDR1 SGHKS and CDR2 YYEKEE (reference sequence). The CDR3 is CASSSFRPNYGYTF. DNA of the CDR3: TGTGCCAGCAGCTCGTTCAGGCCCAACTATGGCTACACCTTC.

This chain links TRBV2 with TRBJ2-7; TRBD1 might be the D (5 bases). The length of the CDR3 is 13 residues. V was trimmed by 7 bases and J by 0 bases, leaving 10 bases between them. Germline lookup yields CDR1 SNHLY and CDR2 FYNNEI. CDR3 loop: CASIQGSSYEQYF. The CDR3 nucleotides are TGTGCCAGCATCCAGGGAAGCTCCTACGAGCAGTACTTC. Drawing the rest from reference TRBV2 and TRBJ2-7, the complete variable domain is EPEVTQTPSHQVTQMGQEVILRCVPISNHLYFYWYRQILGQKVEFLVSFYNNEISEKSEIFDDQFSVERPDGSNFTLKIRSTKLEDSAMYFCASIQGSSYEQYFGPGTRLTVT.

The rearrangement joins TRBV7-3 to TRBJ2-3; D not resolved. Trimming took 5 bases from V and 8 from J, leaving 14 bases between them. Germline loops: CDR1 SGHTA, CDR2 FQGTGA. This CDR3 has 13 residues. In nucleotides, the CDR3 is TGTGCCAGCAGCCAAGGCCAGGCAGGTACGCAGTATTTT. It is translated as CASSQGQAGTQYF.

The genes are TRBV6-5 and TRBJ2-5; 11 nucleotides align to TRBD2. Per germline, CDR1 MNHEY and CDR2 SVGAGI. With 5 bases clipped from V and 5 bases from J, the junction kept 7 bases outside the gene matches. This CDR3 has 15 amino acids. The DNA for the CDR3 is TGTGCCAGCAGTCTTAGCGGGGGGGATGGTGAGACCCAGTACTTC. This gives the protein CASSLSGGDGETQYF.

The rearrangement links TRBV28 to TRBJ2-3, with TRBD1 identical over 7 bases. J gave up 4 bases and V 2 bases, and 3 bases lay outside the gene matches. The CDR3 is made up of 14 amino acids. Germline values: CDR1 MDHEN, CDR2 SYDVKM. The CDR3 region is CASSLDRVADTQYF. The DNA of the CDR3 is TGTGCCAGCAGTTTAGACAGGGTAGCAGATACGCAGTATTTT.

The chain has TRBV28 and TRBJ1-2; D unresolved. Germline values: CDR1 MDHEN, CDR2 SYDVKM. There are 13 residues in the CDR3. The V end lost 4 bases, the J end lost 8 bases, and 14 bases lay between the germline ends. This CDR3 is CASSSASIYGYTF. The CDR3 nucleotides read TGTGCCAGCAGTTCCGCATCTATCTACGGCTACACCTTC.

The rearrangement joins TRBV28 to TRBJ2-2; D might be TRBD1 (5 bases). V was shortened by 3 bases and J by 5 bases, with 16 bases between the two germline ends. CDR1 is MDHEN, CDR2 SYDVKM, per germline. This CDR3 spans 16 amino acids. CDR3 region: CASSLPRQLTTGELFF. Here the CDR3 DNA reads TGTGCCAGCAGTTTGCCAAGACAGCTCACTACCGGGGAGCTGTTTTTT.